This T cell receptor (beta chain) comes out of a study of cytomegalovirus exposure and HLA in healthy donors. 13 Jbeta primers and 60 Vbeta primers were used for the PCR. The method was immunoSEQ multiplex PCR; TCRdb's version includes in-frame clones alone and lacks a portion of them. The data hold over 200,000 clones, with 82% observed a single time. Study-level findings and limits: A few V segments could not be told apart, such as TRBV6-2 and TRBV6-3, and were left out. It was reported that TCR beta sequences correctly inferred the HLA-A and HLA-B alleles for most subjects.

V lost 3 bases and J lost 5; bases outside the gene matches: 8. The CDR3 length is 16 residues. Germline-derived CDR1 and CDR2 are SGHNT and YYREEE (reference sequence). Worth noting for this clone: The antigen is unknown.

V gene TRBV5-4 combines with J gene TRBJ2-2; 9 bases line up with TRBD1. This sequence was found in a man in his forties in good health and CMV-seropositive. Sequencing input: PBMCs. CDR3 residues: CASSSPGQGRTGELFF. The CDR3 coding sequence is TGTGCCAGCAGCTCACCGGGACAGGGTCGGACCGGGGAGCTGTTTTTT.